The subject of this entry is one T cell receptor beta chain. This specimen belongs to a study of cytotoxic CD8 clonotypes in ibrutinib-treated CLL. Some clones are missing from TCRdb's copy, which holds only in-frame ones; the method was immunoSEQ multiplex PCR. The data show tens of thousands of clones, with 90% seen just once and 3% to 3.5% held by the top ten. Germline CDR1 and CDR2: SGHRS and YFSETQ. The CDR3 consists of 15 residues. V was cut by 4 bases and J by 4 bases, with 16 bases left in between. This chain joins TRBV5-1 and TRBJ2-3; D call uncertain. The source is a human donor with chronic lymphocytic leukemia. Specimen: PBMCs, collected after 12 months of ibrutinib treatment. The CDR3 region has the DNA TGCGCCAGCAGCCGGACGGGCTTTGCGTCAGATACGCAGTATTTT. Amino acids: CASSRTGFASDTQYF.